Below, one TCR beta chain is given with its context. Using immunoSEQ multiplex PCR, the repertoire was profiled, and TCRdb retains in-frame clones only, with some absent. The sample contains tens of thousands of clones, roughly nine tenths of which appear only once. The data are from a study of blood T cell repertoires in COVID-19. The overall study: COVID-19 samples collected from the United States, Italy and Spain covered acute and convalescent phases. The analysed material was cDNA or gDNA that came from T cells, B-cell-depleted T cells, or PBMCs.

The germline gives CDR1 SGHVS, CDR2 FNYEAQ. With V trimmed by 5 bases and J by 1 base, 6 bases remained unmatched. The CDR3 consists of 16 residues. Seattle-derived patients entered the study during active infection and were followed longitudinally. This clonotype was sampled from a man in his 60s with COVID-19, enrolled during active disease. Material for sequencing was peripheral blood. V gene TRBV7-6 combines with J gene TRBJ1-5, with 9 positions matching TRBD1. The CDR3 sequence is CASSPGQGLSNQPQHF. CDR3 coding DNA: TGTGCCAGCAGCCCGGGACAGGGTTTAAGCAATCAGCCCCAGCATTTT.